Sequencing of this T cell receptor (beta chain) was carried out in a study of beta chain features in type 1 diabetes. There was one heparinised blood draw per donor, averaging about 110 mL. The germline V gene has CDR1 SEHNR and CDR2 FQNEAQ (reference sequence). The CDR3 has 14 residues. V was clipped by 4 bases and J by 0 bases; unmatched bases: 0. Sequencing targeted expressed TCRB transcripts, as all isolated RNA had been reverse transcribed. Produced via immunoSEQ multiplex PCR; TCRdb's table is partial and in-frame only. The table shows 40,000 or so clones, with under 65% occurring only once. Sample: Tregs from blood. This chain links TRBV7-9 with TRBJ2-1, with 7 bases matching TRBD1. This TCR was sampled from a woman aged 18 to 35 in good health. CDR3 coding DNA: TGTGCCAGCAGCTGGGACAGCTCCTACAATGAGCAGTTCTTC. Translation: CASSWDSSYNEQFF.